This T cell receptor beta chain is drawn from a study of CD8 T cells in ankylosing spondylitis. General study points: Disease-linked clones reportedly showed significant enrichment in matched ankylosing spondylitis synovial fluid. Ankylosing spondylitis blood appeared to carry a characteristic TCR beta motif of several highly homologous variants.

This clonotype was counted between two and nine times. Its antigen is not known. CDR3 length equals 16 residues. Germline values: CDR1 MNHEY, CDR2 SMNVEV (reference sequence). With 5 bases removed from V and 4 bases from J, the gap between germline ends came to 19 bases. The authors made TCR beta libraries by quantitative 5'-RACE with molecular barcodes. One entry per CDR3 protein results from TCRdb running MiXCR on the 5' RACE reads. The sample consists of about 31,000 distinct CDR3 sequences, about 7.2% of them appearing once. What was sequenced was blood, either unsorted or a sorted T cell fraction (not recorded which). This clonotype was sampled from a male donor with ankylosing spondylitis or in good health (not recorded which). The rearrangement joins TRBV27 to TRBJ2-3; the D is unclear. The CDR3 here is CASSLKGPQRADTQYF. The CDR3 DNA sequence: TGTGCCAGCAGTCTCAAGGGCCCTCAACGGGCAGATACGCAGTATTTT.